This TCR beta chain was captured by sequencing in a study of blood T cell repertoires in COVID-19. Study at large: Specimens from acute and convalescent COVID-19 originated in the United States, Italy and Spain. PBMCs, B-cell-depleted T cells, or T cells provided the cDNA or gDNA that made up the material.

As originally analysed: From reference gene primer amplification, estimates of nucleated cell counts were derived. Sequenced by immunoSEQ multiplex PCR; TCRdb stores in-frame clones only, minus some. V and J calls and clone size are those listed in that table; D and trimming were worked out from the DNA. The data show tens of thousands of clones, with about 76% seen just once and around 28% held by the top ten. The CDR3 runs to 14 residues. After removal of 4 bases from V and 4 bases from J, the junction contained 5 bases not matched to a gene. Germline V lookup: CDR1 MNHEY, CDR2 SMNVEV (reference sequence).

The gene calls are TRBV27 and TRBJ2-5, with 8 bases identical to TRBD1. This clonotype was obtained from a woman older than 75 with active or convalescent COVID-19. Sequenced input: peripheral blood. CDR3 protein: CASSSDRARETQYF. The CDR3 DNA is TGTGCCAGCAGTTCGGACAGGGCGCGAGAGACCCAGTACTTC.